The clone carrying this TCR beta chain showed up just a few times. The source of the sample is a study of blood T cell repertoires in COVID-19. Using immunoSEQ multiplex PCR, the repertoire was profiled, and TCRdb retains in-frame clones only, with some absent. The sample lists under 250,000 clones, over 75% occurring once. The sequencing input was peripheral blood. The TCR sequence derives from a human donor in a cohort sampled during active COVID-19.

Written as DNA, the CDR3 is TGTGCCAGCAGTCCCCACTCGGACAGGGTAAAGAACTATGGCTACACCTTC. Translating gives CASSPHSDRVKNYGYTF. V usage is TRBV28 and J usage is TRBJ1-2; TRBD1 matches 8 bases. V gave up 5 bases and J gave up 2 bases; unmatched junction bases: 13. The CDR3 covers 17 residues. Germline V gene data show CDR1 as MDHEN and CDR2 as SYDVKM.